Listed below are T cell receptor beta chains from one sample, sequenced in a study of human T cells and chemical hapten exposure. In TCRdb, the RACE reads were re-called with MiXCR into one record per CDR3 protein. Of 65,000 to 70,000 distinct CDR3 sequences in the sample, approximately 11% were seen once. The sequencing here drew on whole blood, taken in connection with sensitization to the hapten diphenylcyclopropenone (DPC). The receptors derive from a woman aged 50 to 60 with alopecia areata. Some clones in this sample may be carry-over from other donors' samples. Both conserved end residues are part of each CDR3.

cdr3_length	v_call	j_call	cdr3_aa
16	TRBV28	TRBJ2-7	CASRPGGGGGAYEQYF
16	TRBV6-6	TRBJ1-4	CASRYWTGGVNEKLFF
13	TRBV7-2	TRBJ1-4	CASGSGLNGKLFF
14	TRBV7-2	TRBJ2-7	CASSLAGRSYEQYF
13	TRBV20-1	TRBJ1-1	CSARVGGQTEAFF
15	TRBV11-2	TRBJ1-1	CASSPRGTANTEAFF
17	TRBV7-2	TRBJ2-3	CASSVVAGTSATDTQYF
12	TRBV30	TRBJ1-2	CAWSVGARGYTF
15	TRBV7-6	TRBJ2-3	CASSLGGPGTDTQYF
13	TRBV7-2	TRBJ2-2	CASSQDRGGELFF
13	TRBV20-1	TRBJ2-7	CSARRQGEDEQYF
14	TRBV7-9	TRBJ2-5	CASSSSDASETQYF
12	TRBV19	TRBJ2-2	CASSIGSRELFF
15	TRBV28	TRBJ2-3	CASSLIGSSTDTQYF
21	TRBV4-3	TRBJ1-5	CASSQASGRHPRGYDNQPQHF
15	TRBV4-3	TRBJ1-5	CASSRSRGNNQPQHF